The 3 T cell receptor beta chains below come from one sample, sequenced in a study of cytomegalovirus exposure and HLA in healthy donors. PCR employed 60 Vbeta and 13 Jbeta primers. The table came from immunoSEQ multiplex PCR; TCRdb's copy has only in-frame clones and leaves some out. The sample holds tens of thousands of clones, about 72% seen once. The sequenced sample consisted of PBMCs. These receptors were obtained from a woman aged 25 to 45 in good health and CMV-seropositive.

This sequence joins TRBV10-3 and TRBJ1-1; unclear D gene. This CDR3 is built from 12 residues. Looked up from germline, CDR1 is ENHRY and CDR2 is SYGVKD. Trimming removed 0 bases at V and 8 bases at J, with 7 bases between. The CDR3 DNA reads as TGTGCCATCAGTGAGTCCTGGCAGGAAGCTTTCTTT. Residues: CAISESWQEAFF.

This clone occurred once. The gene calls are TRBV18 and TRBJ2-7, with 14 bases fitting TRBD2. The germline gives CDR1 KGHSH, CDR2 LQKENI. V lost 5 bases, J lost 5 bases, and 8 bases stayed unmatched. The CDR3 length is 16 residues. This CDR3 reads CASSDGTSGSIHEQYF. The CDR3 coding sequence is TGTGCCAGCTCAGACGGGACTAGCGGGAGCATCCACGAGCAGTACTTC.

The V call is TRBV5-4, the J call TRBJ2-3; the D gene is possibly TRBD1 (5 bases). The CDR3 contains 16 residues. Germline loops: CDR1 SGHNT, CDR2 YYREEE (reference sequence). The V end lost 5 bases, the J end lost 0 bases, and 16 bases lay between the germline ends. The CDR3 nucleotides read TGTGCCAGCAGTTCCCTGGACATAGCTAGCACAGATACGCAGTATTTT. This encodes CASSSLDIASTDTQYF.